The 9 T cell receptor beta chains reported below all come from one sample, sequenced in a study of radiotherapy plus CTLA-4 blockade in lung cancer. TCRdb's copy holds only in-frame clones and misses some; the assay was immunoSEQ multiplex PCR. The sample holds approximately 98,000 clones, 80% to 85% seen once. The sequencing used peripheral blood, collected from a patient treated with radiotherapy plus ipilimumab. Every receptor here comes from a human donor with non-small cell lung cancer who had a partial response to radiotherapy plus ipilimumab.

CDR3 sequence reads: CSVDRLYGYTF. In DNA, the CDR3 is TGCAGCGTTGATCGACTCTATGGCTACACCTTC. This chain joins TRBV29-1 and TRBJ1-2; D unresolved. V was pared by 3 bases and J by 4 bases, with 6 bases between. The CDR3 totals 11 residues. Germline V gives CDR1 SQVTM, CDR2 ANQGSEA. The whole variable domain, filled in from reference TRBV29-1 and TRBJ1-2, reads SAVISQKPSRDICQRGTSLTIQCQVDSQVTMMFWYRQQPGQSLTLIATANQGSEATYESGFVIDKFPISRPNLTFSTLTVSNMSPEDSSIYLCSVDRLYGYTFGSGTRLTVV.

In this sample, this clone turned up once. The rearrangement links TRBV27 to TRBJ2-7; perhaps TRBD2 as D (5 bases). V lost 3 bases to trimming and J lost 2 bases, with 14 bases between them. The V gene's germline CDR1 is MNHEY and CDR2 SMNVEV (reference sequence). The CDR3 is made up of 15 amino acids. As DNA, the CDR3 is TGTGCCAGCAGTTTCGGGTCACTAGGACCCTACGAGCAGTACTTC. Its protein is CASSFGSLGPYEQYF.

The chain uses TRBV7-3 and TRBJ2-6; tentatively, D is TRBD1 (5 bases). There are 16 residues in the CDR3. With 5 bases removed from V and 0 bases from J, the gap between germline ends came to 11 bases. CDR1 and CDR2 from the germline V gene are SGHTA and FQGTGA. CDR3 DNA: TGTGCCAGCAGCCCTCCAGGGTTCTCTGGGGCCAACGTCCTGACTTTC. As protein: CASSPPGFSGANVLTF.

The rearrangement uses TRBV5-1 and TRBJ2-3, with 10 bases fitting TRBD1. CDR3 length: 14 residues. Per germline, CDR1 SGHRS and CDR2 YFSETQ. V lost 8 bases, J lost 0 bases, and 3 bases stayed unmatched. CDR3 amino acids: CARGQGPSTDTQYF. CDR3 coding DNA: TGCGCCAGGGGACAGGGGCCAAGCACAGATACGCAGTATTTT.

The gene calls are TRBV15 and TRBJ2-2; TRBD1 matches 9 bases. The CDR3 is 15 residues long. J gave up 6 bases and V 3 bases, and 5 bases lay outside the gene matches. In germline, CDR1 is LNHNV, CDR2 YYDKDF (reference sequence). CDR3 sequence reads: CATSRDRGGSGELFF. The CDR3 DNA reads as TGTGCCACCAGCAGGGACAGGGGAGGGTCCGGGGAGCTGTTTTTT. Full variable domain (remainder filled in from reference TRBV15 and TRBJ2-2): DAMVIQNPRYQVTQFGKPVTLSCSQTLNHNVMYWYQQKSSQAPKLLFHYYDKDFNNEADTPDNFQSRRPNTSFCFLDIRSPGLGDTAMYLCATSRDRGGSGELFFGEGSRLTVL.

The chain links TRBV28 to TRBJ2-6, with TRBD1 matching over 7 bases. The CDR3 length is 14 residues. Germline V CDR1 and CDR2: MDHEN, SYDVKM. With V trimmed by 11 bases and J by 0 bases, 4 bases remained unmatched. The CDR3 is CALRDSSGANVLTF. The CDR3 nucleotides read TGTGCCCTCAGGGACAGCTCTGGGGCCAACGTCCTGACTTTC.

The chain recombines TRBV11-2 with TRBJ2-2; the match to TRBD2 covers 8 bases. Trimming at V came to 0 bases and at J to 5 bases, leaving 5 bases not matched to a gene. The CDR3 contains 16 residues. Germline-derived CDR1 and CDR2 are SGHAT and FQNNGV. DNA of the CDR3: TGTGCCAGCAGCTTAGATCGGAGCGGGAGTACCGGGGAGCTGTTTTTT. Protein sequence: CASSLDRSGSTGELFF.

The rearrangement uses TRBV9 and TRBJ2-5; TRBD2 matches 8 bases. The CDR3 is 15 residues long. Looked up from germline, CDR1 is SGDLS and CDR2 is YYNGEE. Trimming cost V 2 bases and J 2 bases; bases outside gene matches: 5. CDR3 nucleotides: TGTGCCAGCAGCGTCCAGACTAGCGCGCAAGAGACCCAGTACTTC. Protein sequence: CASSVQTSAQETQYF.

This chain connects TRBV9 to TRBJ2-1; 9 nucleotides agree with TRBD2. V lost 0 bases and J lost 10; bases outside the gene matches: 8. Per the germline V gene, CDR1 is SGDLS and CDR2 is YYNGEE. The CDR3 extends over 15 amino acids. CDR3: CASSVGGTSLEEQFF. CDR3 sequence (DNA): TGTGCCAGCAGCGTAGGGGGGACTAGCCTCGAGGAGCAGTTCTTC. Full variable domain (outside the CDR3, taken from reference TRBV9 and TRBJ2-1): DSGVTQTPKHLITATGQRVTLRCSPRSGDLSVYWYQQSLDQGLQFLIQYYNGEERAKGNILERFSAQQFPDLHSELNLSSLELGDSALYFCASSVGGTSLEEQFFGPGTRLTVL.